Listed below are T cell receptor beta chains from one sample, sequenced in a study of post-analysis software for immune sequencing data. MiXCR, run by TCRdb on the PCR reads, gives a single entry per CDR3 protein. The sample shows 600,000 to 700,000 distinct CDR3 sequences, more than 50% of them seen only once. The sequenced sample was blood. The receptors originated from a girl aged 2 to 9 with multiple sclerosis. Each CDR3 is given without its conserved first and last residue.

J gene: TRBJ2-1; V gene: TRBV20-1; CDR3 protein: SAPGTSGHEQF
J gene: TRBJ2-3; V gene: TRBV6-1; CDR3 protein: ASSERGGGLSTDTQY
J gene: TRBJ2-1; V gene: TRBV6-5; CDR3 protein: ASSYRTSGGPFRSYNEQF
J gene: TRBJ2-1; V gene: TRBV10-2; CDR3 protein: ASSEGGRGASYNEQF
J gene: TRBJ2-7; V gene: TRBV29-1; CDR3 protein: SVGAGLASEQY
J gene: TRBJ1-1; V gene: TRBV10-2; CDR3 protein: ASSGLDGMNTEAF
J gene: TRBJ2-3; V gene: TRBV20-1; CDR3 protein: SARDRSTLRAARPNGTDTQY
J gene: TRBJ1-5; V gene: TRBV6-2/TRBV6-3; CDR3 protein: ASSKNLRESAQH
J gene: .; V gene: TRBV6-6; CDR3 protein: ASTPGGEQNYEQY
J gene: .; V gene: TRBV20-1; CDR3 protein: SADNRQGKLDEQY
J gene: TRBJ2-7; V gene: TRBV29-1; CDR3 protein: SVVESGNYEQY
J gene: TRBJ2-3; V gene: TRBV6-6; CDR3 protein: ASSSVSDTQY
J gene: TRBJ2-5; V gene: TRBV29-1; CDR3 protein: SVEDPGLAGVASQETQY
J gene: TRBJ2-7; V gene: TRBV9; CDR3 protein: ASSLSGSAPRDEQY
J gene: TRBJ2-1; V gene: TRBV12-3/TRBV12-4; CDR3 protein: ASSFLSLSSYNEQF
J gene: TRBJ2-3; V gene: TRBV6-1; CDR3 protein: ASPPPLGFTDTQY
J gene: TRBJ2-1; V gene: TRBV14; CDR3 protein: ASSQVAGGTNEQF
J gene: TRBJ2-2; V gene: TRBV28; CDR3 protein: ASSPDRITGELF
J gene: TRBJ2-2; V gene: TRBV12-3/TRBV12-4; CDR3 protein: ASSLDRVNGELF
J gene: TRBJ2-7; V gene: TRBV12-3/TRBV12-4; CDR3 protein: ASSASGYEQY
J gene: TRBJ1-1; V gene: TRBV2; CDR3 protein: ASSERETEAF